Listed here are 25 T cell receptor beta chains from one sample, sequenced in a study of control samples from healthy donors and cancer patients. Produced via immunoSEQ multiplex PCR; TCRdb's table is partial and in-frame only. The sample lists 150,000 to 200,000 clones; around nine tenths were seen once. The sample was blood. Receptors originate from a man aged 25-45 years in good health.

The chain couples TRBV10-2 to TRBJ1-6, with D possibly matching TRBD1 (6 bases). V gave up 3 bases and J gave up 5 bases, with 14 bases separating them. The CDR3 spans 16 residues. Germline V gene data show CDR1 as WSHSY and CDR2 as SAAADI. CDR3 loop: CASSERQGSNNSPLHF. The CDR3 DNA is TGCGCCAGCAGTGAACGGCAGGGGAGTAATAATTCACCCCTCCACTTT.

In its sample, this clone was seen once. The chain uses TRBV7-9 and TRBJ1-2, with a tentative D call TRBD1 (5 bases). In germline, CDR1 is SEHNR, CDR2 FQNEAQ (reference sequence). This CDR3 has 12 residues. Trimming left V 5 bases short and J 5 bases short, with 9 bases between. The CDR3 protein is CASSPGGYGYTF. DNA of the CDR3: TGTGCCAGCAGCCCGGGGGGTTATGGCTACACCTTC.

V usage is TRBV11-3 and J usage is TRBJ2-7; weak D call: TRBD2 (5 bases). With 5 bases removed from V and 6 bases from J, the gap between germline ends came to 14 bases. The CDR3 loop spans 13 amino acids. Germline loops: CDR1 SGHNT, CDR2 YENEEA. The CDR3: CASSPRTGSEQYF. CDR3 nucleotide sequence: TGTGCCAGCAGCCCCCGTACGGGGAGCGAGCAGTACTTC.

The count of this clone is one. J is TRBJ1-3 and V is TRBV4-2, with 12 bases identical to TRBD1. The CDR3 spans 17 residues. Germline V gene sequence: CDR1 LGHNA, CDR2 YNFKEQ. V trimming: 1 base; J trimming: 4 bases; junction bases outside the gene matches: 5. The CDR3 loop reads CASSQVGQGARGNTIYF. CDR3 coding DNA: TGTGCCAGCAGCCAAGTGGGACAGGGGGCTAGAGGAAACACCATATATTTT.

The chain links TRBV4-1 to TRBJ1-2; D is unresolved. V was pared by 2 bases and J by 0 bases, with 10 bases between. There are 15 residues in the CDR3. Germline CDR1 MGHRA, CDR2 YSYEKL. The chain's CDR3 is CASSQQATTNYGYTF. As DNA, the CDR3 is TGCGCCAGCAGCCAACAGGCCACGACTAACTATGGCTACACCTTC.

The CDR3 loop reads CASSATGTGELFF. As DNA, the CDR3 is TGTGCCAGCAGTGCGACTGGCACCGGGGAGCTGTTTTTT. This chain uses TRBV2 with TRBJ2-2; D is uncertain. V lost 4 bases, J lost 4 bases, and 7 bases lay in between. CDR3 length: 13 residues. Germline V gene lookup returns CDR1 SNHLY and CDR2 FYNNEI.

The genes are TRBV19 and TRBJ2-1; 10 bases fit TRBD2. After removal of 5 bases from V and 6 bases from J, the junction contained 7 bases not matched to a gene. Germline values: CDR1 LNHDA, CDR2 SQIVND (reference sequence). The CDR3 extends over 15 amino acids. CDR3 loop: CASSLASGRFNEQFF. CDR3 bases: TGTGCCAGTAGTCTAGCTAGCGGGAGATTCAATGAGCAGTTCTTC.

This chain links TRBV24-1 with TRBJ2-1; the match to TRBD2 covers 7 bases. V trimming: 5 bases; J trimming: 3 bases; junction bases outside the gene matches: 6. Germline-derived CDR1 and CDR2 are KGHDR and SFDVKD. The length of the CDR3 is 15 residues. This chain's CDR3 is CATSALGEGYNEQFF. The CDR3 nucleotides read TGTGCCACCAGTGCGCTGGGGGAGGGCTACAATGAGCAGTTCTTC.

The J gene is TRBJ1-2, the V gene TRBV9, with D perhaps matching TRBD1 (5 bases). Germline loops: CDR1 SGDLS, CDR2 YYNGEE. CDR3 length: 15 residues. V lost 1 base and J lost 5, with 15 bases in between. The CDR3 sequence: CASSVTPGSSYGYTF. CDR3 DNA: TGTGCCAGCAGCGTAACCCCAGGGTCGTCTTATGGCTACACCTTC.

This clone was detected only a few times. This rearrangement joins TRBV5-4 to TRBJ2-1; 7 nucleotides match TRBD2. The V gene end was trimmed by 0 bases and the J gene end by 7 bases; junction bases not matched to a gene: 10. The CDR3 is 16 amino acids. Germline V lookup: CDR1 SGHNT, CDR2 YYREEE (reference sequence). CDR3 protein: CASSLGGGVRQNEQFF. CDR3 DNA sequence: TGTGCCAGCAGCTTGGGGGGGGGAGTAAGACAGAATGAGCAGTTCTTC.

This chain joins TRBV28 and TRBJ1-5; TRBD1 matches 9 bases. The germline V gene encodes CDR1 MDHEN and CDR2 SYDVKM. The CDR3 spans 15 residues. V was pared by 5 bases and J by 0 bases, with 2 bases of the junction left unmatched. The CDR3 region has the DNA TGTGCCAGCAGTCGGACAGGGGATAGCAATCAGCCCCAGCATTTT. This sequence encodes CASSRTGDSNQPQHF. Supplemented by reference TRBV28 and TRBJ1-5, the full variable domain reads DVKVTQSSRYLVKRTGEKVFLECVQDMDHENMFWYRQDPGLGLRLIYFSYDVKMKEKGDIPEGYSVSREKKERFSLILESASTNQTSMYLCASSRTGDSNQPQHFGDGTRLSIL.

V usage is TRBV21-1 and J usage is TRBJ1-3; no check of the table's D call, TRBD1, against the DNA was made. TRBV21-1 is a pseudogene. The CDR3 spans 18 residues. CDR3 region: CASIPQSPQGARGNTIYF. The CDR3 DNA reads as TGTGCCAGCATCCCTCAAAGTCCCCAGGGGGCGCGGGGAAACACCATATATTTT.

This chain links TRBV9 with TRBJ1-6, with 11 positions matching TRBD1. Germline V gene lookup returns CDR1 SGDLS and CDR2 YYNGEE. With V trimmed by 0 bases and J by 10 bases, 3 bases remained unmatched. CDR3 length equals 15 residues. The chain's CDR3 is CASSVVDRGLSPLHF. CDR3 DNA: TGTGCCAGCAGCGTAGTGGACAGGGGGCTGTCACCCCTCCACTTT.

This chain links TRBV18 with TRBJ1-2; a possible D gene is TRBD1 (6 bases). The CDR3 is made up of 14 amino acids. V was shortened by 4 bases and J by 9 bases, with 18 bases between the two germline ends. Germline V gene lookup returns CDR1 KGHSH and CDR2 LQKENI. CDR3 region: CASSLQDRAMSYTF. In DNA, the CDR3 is TGTGCCAGCTCACTCCAGGACAGAGCGATGAGCTACACCTTC.

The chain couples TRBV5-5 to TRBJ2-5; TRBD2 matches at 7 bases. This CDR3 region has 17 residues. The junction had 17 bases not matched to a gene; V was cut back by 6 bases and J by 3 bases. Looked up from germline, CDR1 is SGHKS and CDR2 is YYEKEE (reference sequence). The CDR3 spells CASNPEIIAAGEETQYF. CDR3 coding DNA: TGTGCCAGCAACCCTGAGATCATTGCTGCGGGGGAAGAGACCCAGTACTTC.

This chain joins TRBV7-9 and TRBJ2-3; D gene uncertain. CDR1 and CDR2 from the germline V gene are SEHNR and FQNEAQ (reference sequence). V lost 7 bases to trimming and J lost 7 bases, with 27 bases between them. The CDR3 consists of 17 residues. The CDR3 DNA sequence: TGTGCCAGCACCACACGCTTAGGGCTAGGGTCGGCTTATACGCAGTATTTT. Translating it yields CASTTRLGLGSAYTQYF.

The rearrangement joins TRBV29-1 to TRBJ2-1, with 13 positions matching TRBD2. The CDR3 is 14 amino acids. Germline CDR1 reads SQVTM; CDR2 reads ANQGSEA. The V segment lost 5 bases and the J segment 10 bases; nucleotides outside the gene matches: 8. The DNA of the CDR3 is TGCAGCGTTCCTACTAGCGGGGGGGCCCGCGAGCAGTTCTTC. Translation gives CSVPTSGGAREQFF.

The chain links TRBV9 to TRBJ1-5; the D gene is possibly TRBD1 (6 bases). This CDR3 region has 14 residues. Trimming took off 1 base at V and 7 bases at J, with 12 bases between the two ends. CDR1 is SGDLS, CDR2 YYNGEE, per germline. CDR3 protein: CASSVFGGQQPQHF. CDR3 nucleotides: TGTGCCAGCAGCGTATTTGGGGGCCAGCAGCCCCAGCATTTT. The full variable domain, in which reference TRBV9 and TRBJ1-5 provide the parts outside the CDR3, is DSGVTQTPKHLITATGQRVTLRCSPRSGDLSVYWYQQSLDQGLQFLIQYYNGEERAKGNILERFSAQQFPDLHSELNLSSLELGDSALYFCASSVFGGQQPQHFGDGTRLSIL.

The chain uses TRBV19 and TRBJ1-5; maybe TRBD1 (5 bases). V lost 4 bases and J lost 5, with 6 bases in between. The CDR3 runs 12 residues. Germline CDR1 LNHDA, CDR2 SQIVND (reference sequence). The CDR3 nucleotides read TGTGCCAGTAGTAAGGGGTATCAGCCCCAGCATTTT. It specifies CASSKGYQPQHF.

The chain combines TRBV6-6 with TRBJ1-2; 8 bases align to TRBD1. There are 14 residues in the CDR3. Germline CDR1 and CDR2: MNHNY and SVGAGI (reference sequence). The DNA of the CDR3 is TGTGTAACAGGACAGGGATCAACTAACTATGGCTACACCTTC. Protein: CVTGQGSTNYGYTF.

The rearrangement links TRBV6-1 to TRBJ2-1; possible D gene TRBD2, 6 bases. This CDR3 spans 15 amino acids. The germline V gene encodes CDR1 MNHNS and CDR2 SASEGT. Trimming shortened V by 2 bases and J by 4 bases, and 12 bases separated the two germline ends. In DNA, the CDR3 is TGTGCCAGCAGTGAAAGGGACTCAGGTTACAATGAGCAGTTCTTC. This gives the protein CASSERDSGYNEQFF.

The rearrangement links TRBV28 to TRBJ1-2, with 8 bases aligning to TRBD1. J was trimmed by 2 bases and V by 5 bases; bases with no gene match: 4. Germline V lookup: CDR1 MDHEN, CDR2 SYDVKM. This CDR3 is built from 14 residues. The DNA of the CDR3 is TGTGCCAGCAGTCCCGGGGACAGGAACTATGGCTACACCTTC. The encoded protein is CASSPGDRNYGYTF.

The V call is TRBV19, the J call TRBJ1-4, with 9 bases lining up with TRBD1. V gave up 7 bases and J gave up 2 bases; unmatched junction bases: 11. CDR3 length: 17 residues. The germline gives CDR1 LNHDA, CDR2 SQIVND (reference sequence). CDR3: CASTDRGIVNTNEKLFF. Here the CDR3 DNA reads TGTGCCAGTACCGACAGGGGGATAGTGAATACTAATGAAAAACTGTTTTTT.

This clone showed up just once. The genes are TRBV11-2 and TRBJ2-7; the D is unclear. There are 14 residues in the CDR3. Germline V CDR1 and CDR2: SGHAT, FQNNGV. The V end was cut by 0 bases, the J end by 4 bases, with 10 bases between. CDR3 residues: CASSLERRGYEQYF. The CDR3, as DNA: TGTGCCAGCAGCTTAGAGCGAAGAGGTTACGAGCAGTACTTC.

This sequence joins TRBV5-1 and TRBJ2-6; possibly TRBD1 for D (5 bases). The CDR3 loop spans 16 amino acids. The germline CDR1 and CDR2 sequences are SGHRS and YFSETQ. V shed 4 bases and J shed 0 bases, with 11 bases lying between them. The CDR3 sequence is CASSAGHPSGANVLTF. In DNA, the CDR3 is TGCGCCAGCAGCGCCGGACATCCCTCTGGGGCCAACGTCCTGACTTTC.